Listed here are 19 T cell receptor beta chains from one sample, sequenced in a study of T cell changes during pregnancy in multiple sclerosis. Sequencing used immunoSEQ multiplex PCR; TCRdb keeps in-frame clones, though not all of them. The sample lists around 68,000 clones, 80% to 95% occurring once. Sequences were derived from CD4+ T cells from peripheral blood mononuclear cells, sampled before pregnancy. The receptors derive from a female donor with multiple sclerosis, enrolled in a pregnancy study.

V gene TRBV7-8 combines with J gene TRBJ2-4, with 9 bases lining up with TRBD2. Looked up from germline, CDR1 is SGHVS and CDR2 is FQNEAQ. The CDR3 totals 16 residues. V lost 4 bases to trimming and J lost 0 bases; unmatched junction nucleotides: 4. The CDR3 here is CASSSAGGGAKNIQYF. CDR3 DNA: TGTGCCAGCAGCTCCGCGGGGGGGGGAGCCAAAAACATTCAGTACTTC.

The chain combines TRBV19 with TRBJ2-1; a weak D match, TRBD2 (6 bases). This CDR3 spans 17 amino acids. V was pared by 4 bases and J by 7 bases, with 23 bases between. CDR1 and CDR2 from the germline V gene are LNHDA and SQIVND (reference sequence). Here the CDR3 reads CASSTGGAGANLNEQFF. The CDR3 DNA reads TGTGCCAGTAGTACTGGAGGGGCGGGTGCGAATTTAAATGAGCAGTTCTTC.

This chain uses TRBV18 with TRBJ1-1, with a possible D match to TRBD1 (5 bases). CDR3 length equals 16 residues. V dropped 6 bases and J dropped 0 bases, with 17 bases sitting between them. The germline gives CDR1 KGHSH, CDR2 LQKENI. The DNA for the CDR3 is TGTGCCAGCTCGGAGAGACAGAGCCGAATGAACACTGAAGCTTTCTTT. This translates into CASSERQSRMNTEAFF.

The chain couples TRBV7-8 to TRBJ2-7, with TRBD2 matching 8 bases. The V and J ends lost 3 bases and 3 bases, in that order; junction bases with no gene match: 7. The CDR3 runs 15 residues. Germline V lookup: CDR1 SGHVS, CDR2 FQNEAQ. The CDR3 loop reads CASSFERGPNYEQYF. As DNA, the CDR3 is TGTGCCAGCAGCTTCGAGCGGGGGCCGAACTACGAGCAGTACTTC.

This rearrangement joins TRBV4-2 to TRBJ2-1; 14 nucleotides agree with TRBD2. V lost 0 bases, J lost 7 bases, and 5 bases stayed unmatched. CDR1 and CDR2 from the germline V gene are LGHNA and YNFKEQ. The CDR3 loop spans 17 amino acids. The CDR3 coding sequence is TGTGCCAGCAGCCAAGACCCAAGGACTAGCGGGAGGAATGAGCAGTTCTTC. Its protein is CASSQDPRTSGRNEQFF.

This chain joins TRBV7-2 and TRBJ2-1, with 14 bases lining up with TRBD2. Trimming removed 2 bases from V and 6 bases from J; junction bases left unmatched: 9. CDR3 length equals 18 residues. Looked up from germline, CDR1 is SGHTA and CDR2 is FQGNSA. The CDR3 DNA follows: TGTGCCAGCAGCTTACTGCGACTAGCGGGGGGGCGGCCCAATGAGCAGTTCTTC. It codes for CASSLLRLAGGRPNEQFF.

The V gene is TRBV6-6, the J gene TRBJ1-6; TRBD1 aligns across 7 bases. The CDR3 spans 15 residues. Looked up from germline, CDR1 is MNHNY and CDR2 is SVGAGI (reference sequence). V gave up 5 bases and J gave up 6 bases; unmatched junction bases: 7. For the CDR3, the DNA is TGTGCCAGCAGTCATAAGACAGGGCCTAATTCACCCCTCCACTTT. Protein product: CASSHKTGPNSPLHF.

The chain has TRBV14 and TRBJ1-2; D possibly corresponds to TRBD1 (6 bases). This CDR3 region has 13 residues. With 6 bases removed from V and 4 bases from J, the gap between germline ends came to 12 bases. Germline-derived CDR1 and CDR2 are SGHDN and FVKESK. CDR3 sequence reads: CASSFRGSYGYTF. The CDR3 DNA sequence: TGTGCCAGCAGTTTCAGGGGATCCTATGGCTACACCTTC.

The chain uses TRBV15 and TRBJ1-1; no clear D. The germline V gene has CDR1 LNHNV and CDR2 YYDKDF (reference sequence). The length of the CDR3 is 12 residues. The V and J ends lost 8 bases and 4 bases respectively, with 11 bases between them. Here the CDR3 DNA reads TGTGCCACCGCTAAATTTGGCACTGAAGCTTTCTTT. It specifies CATAKFGTEAFF.

V is TRBV4-1 and J is TRBJ1-2; TRBD1 matches at 9 bases. This CDR3 region has 14 residues. Germline V gene sequence: CDR1 MGHRA, CDR2 YSYEKL. V dropped 5 bases and J dropped 5; count of bases not matched to a gene: 6. CDR3 bases: TGCGCCAGCAGCGGGACAGGGAAAATGTATGGCTACACCTTC. Translating gives CASSGTGKMYGYTF.

This clone was picked up one time. The chain employs TRBV10-3 and TRBJ2-3; 9 nucleotides agree with TRBD1. The V and J ends lost 6 bases and 0 bases, in that order; junction bases with no gene match: 4. The CDR3 covers 15 residues. Germline V CDR1 and CDR2: ENHRY, SYGVKD. The CDR3 is CAIRGTGTSTDTQYF. DNA for the CDR3: TGTGCCATCAGGGGGACAGGGACTAGCACAGATACGCAGTATTTT.

V usage is TRBV15 and J usage is TRBJ2-2, with D perhaps matching TRBD1 (5 bases). V lost 0 bases to trimming and J lost 2 bases, with 13 bases between them. Germline CDR1 and CDR2: LNHNV and YYDKDF (reference sequence). CDR3 length: 17 residues. For the CDR3, the DNA is TGTGCCACCAGCAGAGATCCAGGGAACAGAAACACCGGGGAGCTGTTTTTT. Its translation is CATSRDPGNRNTGELFF.

This clone was recorded only once. V is TRBV6-1 and J is TRBJ1-5, with TRBD1 as a possible D gene (6 bases). Germline CDR1 reads MNHNS; CDR2 reads SASEGT. The CDR3 length is 14 residues. V lost 7 bases to trimming and J lost 0 bases, with 10 bases between them. CDR3 protein: CASKGVYSNQPQHF. The CDR3 coding sequence is TGTGCCAGCAAGGGGGTTTATAGCAATCAGCCCCAGCATTTT.

V usage is TRBV4-1 and J usage is TRBJ1-1; TRBD1 matches at 10 bases. This CDR3 has 17 residues. Germline V gene sequence: CDR1 MGHRA, CDR2 YSYEKL. Losses at the gene ends were 2 bases for V and 0 bases for J; bases not matched to a gene: 6. CDR3 protein: CASSQPRQGALNTEAFF. In DNA, the CDR3 is TGCGCCAGCAGCCAACCGCGACAGGGGGCCCTGAACACTGAAGCTTTCTTT.

This chain uses TRBV10-2 with TRBJ2-3, with 10 bases fitting TRBD2. The CDR3 sequence is 16 residues long. Germline V gene lookup returns CDR1 WSHSY and CDR2 SAAADI. The junction had 2 bases not matched to a gene; V was cut back by 2 bases and J by 0 bases. The CDR3 bases are TGCGCCAGCAGTGAGACTAGCGGGGTTAGCACAGATACGCAGTATTTT. Amino acids: CASSETSGVSTDTQYF.

Written as DNA, the CDR3 is TGTGCCAGCAGCCTTGCCCCCCGGGGCTCTGGAAACACCATATATTTT. The encoded protein is CASSLAPRGSGNTIYF. This sequence joins TRBV9 and TRBJ1-3; no reliable D call. The CDR3 loop spans 16 amino acids. Germline V gene lookup returns CDR1 SGDLS and CDR2 YYNGEE. V dropped 4 bases and J dropped 0 bases, with 14 bases sitting between them. The entire variable domain, with the rest obtained from reference TRBV9 and TRBJ1-3, is as follows: DSGVTQTPKHLITATGQRVTLRCSPRSGDLSVYWYQQSLDQGLQFLIQYYNGEERAKGNILERFSAQQFPDLHSELNLSSLELGDSALYFCASSLAPRGSGNTIYFGEGSWLTVV.

V gene TRBV28 combines with J gene TRBJ2-1; 10 bases line up with TRBD2. The V segment lost 5 bases and the J segment 2 bases; nucleotides outside the gene matches: 12. The CDR3 contains 18 residues. Germline CDR1 and CDR2: MDHEN and SYDVKM. The CDR3 is CASSPAGTSVFPYNEQFF. Written as DNA, the CDR3 is TGTGCCAGCAGTCCCGCCGGGACTAGCGTTTTCCCCTACAATGAGCAGTTCTTC.

The V gene is TRBV11-3, the J gene TRBJ1-2, with 8 bases that match TRBD1. CDR3 length equals 19 residues. V trimming: 4 bases; J trimming: 1 base; junction bases outside the gene matches: 17. The V gene's germline CDR1 is SGHNT and CDR2 YENEEA. The CDR3: CASSSLNTVGQDFNYGYTF. CDR3 sequence (DNA): TGTGCCAGCAGCTCCCTCAACACCGTGGGACAGGACTTTAACTATGGCTACACCTTC.

CDR3 amino acids: CASSLGQNNSPLHF. CDR3 coding DNA: TGTGCCAGCAGCTTAGGGCAGAATAATTCACCCCTCCACTTT. The chain combines TRBV7-9 with TRBJ1-6, with D unclear. The V end lost 1 base, the J end lost 5 bases, and 6 bases lay between the germline ends. CDR1 and CDR2 from the germline V gene are SEHNR and FQNEAQ (reference sequence). The CDR3 totals 14 residues.